The sequence of this T cell receptor (beta chain) was determined in a study of T cells in Graves' hyperthyroidism and ophthalmopathy. Study-wide findings and caveats: Researchers found most expanded thyroid clonotypes above 0.001 in blood as well.

As to this clonotype: Antigen unknown.

In germline, CDR1 is LGHDT, CDR2 YNNKEL (reference sequence). V lost 0 bases, J lost 6 bases, and 11 bases lay in between. The CDR3 loop spans 14 amino acids. Amplified TCR beta CDR3 regions derived from RNA transcripts. First-round RT-PCR with HTBI primers amplified the TCR CDR3 region. TCRdb reprocessed the multiplex PCR reads via MiXCR and lists one record per CDR3 protein. This table holds about 200,000 distinct CDR3 sequences, about 15% found once. Diagnosis of hyperthyroidism was new in patients aged 18 to 65, and its duration was under 2 months. Uncontrolled infection, other autoimmune disease, pregnancy or lactation disqualified patients from enrolment.

The TCR sequence derives from a woman aged 45-60 years with Graves' hyperthyroidism. The gene calls are TRBV3-1 and TRBJ1-1; perhaps TRBD1 as D (6 bases). The specimen sequenced was blood. The CDR3 region has the DNA TGTGCCAGCAGCCAAGAGGGGGCAGGAGCTGAAGCTTTCTTT. It yields the protein CASSQEGAGAEAFF.